One and the same sample provided the 10 T cell receptor beta chains below, sequenced in a study of blood T cell repertoires in COVID-19. TCRdb's copy holds only in-frame clones and misses some; the assay was immunoSEQ multiplex PCR. The sample consists of more than 250,000 clones, 80% to 90% of them appearing once. Sequencing was carried out using PBMCs or T cells enriched from blood (not recorded which). The receptors stem from a man aged 30 to 39 who had recovered from COVID-19.

The table lists this clone with a count of one. J is TRBJ2-7 and V is TRBV14, with D perhaps TRBD1 (6 bases). This CDR3 spans 17 amino acids. CDR1 is SGHDN and CDR2 is FVKESK in the germline V gene. V was shortened by 4 bases and J by 4 bases, with 23 bases between the two germline ends. The CDR3 sequence is CASSPYLGRGKIYEQYF. DNA of the CDR3: TGTGCCAGCAGCCCGTACCTAGGCAGGGGAAAAATATACGAGCAGTACTTC.

This clone was detected only once. The J gene is TRBJ2-1, the V gene TRBV9, with 9 bases fitting TRBD1. Trimming removed 3 bases from V and 4 bases from J; junction bases left unmatched: 5. The germline V gene encodes CDR1 SGDLS and CDR2 YYNGEE. This CDR3 has 15 amino acids. The CDR3 reads CASSAGQGQYNEQFF. In DNA form, the CDR3 reads TGTGCCAGCAGCGCGGGACAGGGCCAATACAATGAGCAGTTCTTC.

The CDR3 region is CAWSTTGSGNTIYF. CDR3 coding DNA: TGTGCCTGGAGTACGACAGGTTCTGGAAACACCATATATTTT. V gene TRBV30 combines with J gene TRBJ1-3, with D possibly TRBD1 on 6 matching bases. CDR1 and CDR2 from the germline V gene are GTSNPN and SVGIG (reference sequence). The CDR3 sequence is 14 residues long. Deletions cut 2 bases from V and 1 base from J, with 9 bases between. Combining the CDR3 with reference TRBV30 and TRBJ1-3 gives the whole variable domain SQTIHQWPATLVQPVGSPLSLECTVEGTSNPNLYWYRQAAGRGLQLLFYSVGIGQISSEVPQNLSASRPQDRQFILSSKKLLLSDSGFYLCAWSTTGSGNTIYFGEGSWLTVV.

The chain joins TRBV12-3 or TRBV12-4 to TRBJ1-1; D is unresolved. Trimming removed 2 bases at V and 4 bases at J, with 8 bases between. The CDR3 is made up of 13 amino acids. The CDR3 loop reads CASSLRGLTEAFF. CDR3 in DNA: TGTGCCAGCAGTTTAAGAGGGCTCACTGAAGCTTTCTTT.

The V and J genes are TRBV2 and TRBJ1-2; tentative D call: TRBD1 (5 bases). Germline-derived CDR1 and CDR2 are SNHLY and FYNNEI. With 3 bases removed from V and 14 bases from J, the gap between germline ends came to 16 bases. The CDR3 consists of 12 residues. The chain's CDR3 is CASSDYAGLYTF. The CDR3 nucleotides read TGTGCCAGCAGTGATTATGCAGGGCTTTATACCTTC.

CDR3 amino acids: CASSQVAGVPDTQYF. The CDR3 DNA reads TGTGCCAGCAGCCAAGTAGCGGGGGTACCAGATACGCAGTATTTT. The chain combines TRBV3-1 (or the pseudogene TRBV3-2) with TRBJ2-3, with 9 bases fitting TRBD2. The CDR3 totals 15 residues. The V gene's germline CDR1 is LGHDT and CDR2 YNNKEL (reference sequence). Trimming took 1 base from V and 4 from J; bases not matched to a gene: 3.

This chain joins TRBV30 and TRBJ1-1, with unresolved D. From germline, CDR1 is GTSNPN and CDR2 SVGIG (reference sequence). V was shortened by 5 bases and J by 5 bases, with 12 bases between the two germline ends. The CDR3 has 12 amino acids. The CDR3 DNA follows: TGTGCCTGGGGCTTAACCGGGACTGAAGCTTTCTTT. It yields the protein CAWGLTGTEAFF.

The V gene is TRBV27, the J gene TRBJ2-1, with 9 bases fitting TRBD1. Germline V gene lookup returns CDR1 MNHEY and CDR2 SMNVEV (reference sequence). The junction had 8 bases not matched to a gene; V was cut back by 5 bases and J by 0 bases. The CDR3 consists of 17 residues. The CDR3 sequence: CASSGRSTGGSYNEQFF. The CDR3 DNA follows: TGTGCCAGCAGTGGACGTTCGACAGGGGGCTCCTACAATGAGCAGTTCTTC.

This chain uses TRBV4-1 with TRBJ1-1, with TRBD1 as a possible D gene (5 bases). CDR1 is MGHRA, CDR2 YSYEKL, per germline. The CDR3 length is 18 residues. V dropped 6 bases and J dropped 3 bases, with 26 bases sitting between them. This CDR3 is CASSLKGREAFLDTEAFF. CDR3 coding DNA: TGCGCCAGCAGTCTAAAGGGCAGGGAGGCTTTTTTAGACACTGAAGCTTTCTTT.

This clone occurred a few times. The rearrangement joins TRBV9 to TRBJ1-6, with D tentatively TRBD1 (5 bases). Germline-derived CDR1 and CDR2 are SGDLS and YYNGEE. The V end was cut by 0 bases, the J end by 3 bases, with 19 bases between. This CDR3 has 19 amino acids. The CDR3 nucleotides are TGTGCCAGCAGCGTAGGGGAAGGGGCCGGGAGGTACTATAATTCACCCCTCCACTTT. Translation gives CASSVGEGAGRYYNSPLHF.